Below, one T cell receptor beta chain is given with its context. The sample belongs to a study of blood T cell repertoires in COVID-19. The overall study: Samples of COVID-19 (acute and convalescent) were obtained from the United States, Italy and Spain. T cells, B-cell-depleted T cells, or PBMCs provided the cDNA or gDNA that served as material.

Per the authors' pipeline: The authors estimated nucleated cell counts from reference gene primer amplification. This table comes from immunoSEQ multiplex PCR, and its TCRdb copy is limited to in-frame clones, with some not included. The V and J calls and clone size were taken over from that table, and D and trimming were inferred from the DNA. The sample records over 600,000 clones, more than 80% being singletons. The source is a woman between 18 and 30 years old with acute or convalescent COVID-19. The sequenced sample was peripheral blood.

CDR3 nucleotides: TGTGCCAGCGGCCGGGACAGGGGTCACAATGAGCAGTTCTTC. Translating it yields CASGRDRGHNEQFF. The J gene is TRBJ2-1, the V gene TRBV6-5; 10 nucleotides agree with TRBD1. CDR3 length: 14 amino acids. V lost 8 bases and J lost 5; bases outside the gene matches: 6. Germline V CDR1 and CDR2: MNHEY, SVGAGI.